This T cell receptor beta chain derives from a study of technical replicates of blood from a handful of donors. Between the trimmed V and J ends, which lost 2 bases and 0 bases, there was a span of 7 bases. This CDR3 has 14 residues. The germline V gene has CDR1 SGHTS and CDR2 YDEGEE. Sequencing was performed with immunoSEQ multiplex PCR; in TCRdb, only in-frame clones are kept and a portion is missing. The sample consists of 75,000 to 100,000 clones, about 95% of them appearing once. This sequence joins TRBV5-8 and TRBJ2-3; D unclear. Sequences were obtained from T cells isolated from PBMCs. This receptor was taken from a human donor in good health. CDR3 protein: CASSFGVSTDTQYF. CDR3 in DNA: TGTGCCAGCAGCTTCGGAGTCAGCACAGATACGCAGTATTTT.